The source of this T cell receptor beta chain is a study of T cells in localized non-small cell lung cancer. Using immunoSEQ multiplex PCR, the repertoire was profiled, and TCRdb retains in-frame clones only, with some absent. Of some 29,000 clones in the sample, approximately 90% are singletons; the top ten hold 2.8%. From germline, CDR1 is MNHEY and CDR2 SVGAGI. CDR3 length: 15 residues. V shed 5 bases, J shed 8 bases, and the junction held 7 bases outside the gene matches. The gene calls are TRBV6-5 and TRBJ2-1, with 12 bases identical to TRBD2. Sequencing was performed on peripheral blood, taken before any cancer treatment. This sequence was found in a woman aged 18-55 years with stage I lung adenocarcinoma. The CDR3 nucleotides are TGTGCCAGCAGTCAGACTAGCGGGGGCGGCGATGAGCAGTTCTTC. This encodes CASSQTSGGGDEQFF.